This T cell receptor (beta chain) came from a study of graft-versus-host responses after intestinal transplantation (dated by TCRdb to the early 2020s). Describing the broader study: Multivisceral, liver-intestinal, or isolated intestinal transplants were received by the recipients. Every recipient was given anti-thymocyte globulin induction, then maintenance tacrolimus and steroids for 2 to 3 years. Graft-versus-host and host-versus-graft alloreactive T cell clones were tracked in the graft, circulation and bone marrow after intestinal transplantation using bulk TCR-beta CDR3 sequencing. To identify alloreactive clones, pre-transplant mixed lymphocyte reaction products were sequenced and compared with unstimulated pre-transplant donor and recipient T cells. A cohort of approximately 23 intestinal transplant recipients, including one retransplant, was enrolled, and 3 patients lacking pretransplant specimens were excluded. Donor T cell macrochimerism was defined as a peak of at least 4% donor T cells among recipient peripheral blood mononuclear cells. Rather than being sequenced by the commercial service, samples from a few later patients were sequenced in-house on an Illumina MiSeq and processed with MiXCR.

Regarding this clone: No cognate antigen has been identified for it. It has no much larger one-base neighbor in the sample; base qualities were not kept.

The cysteine opens and the phenylalanine closes a CDR3 of 15 amino acids. Left in the record is the CDR3 DNA by itself, 45 bases read in frame from the first base. V and J are trimmed by 4 bases and 8 bases, and the gene matches miss 13 bases of the junction. The germline V gene yields SQVTM for CDR1 and ANQGSEA for CDR2. Findings and caveats that apply to the study as a whole: Conclusions were limited by the relatively low number and heterogeneity of intestinal transplant patients. In patients with donor T cell macrochimerism, the allografts had high GvH to HvG T cell clonal ratios. GvH clones turned up in recipient bone marrow, with some appearing earlier in ileal mucosa or blood, a pattern consistent with an intestinal mucosal origin. Peak levels of circulating GvH clones were associated with declines in HvG clones early after transplant.

Library prep was done by the immunoSEQ multiplex PCR assay. For most patients, genomic DNA was isolated using the Qiagen DNeasy Blood and Tissue Kit and was shipped frozen to Adaptive Biotechnologies for TCR sequencing. For most patients, high-throughput TCR-beta CDR3 sequencing of genomic DNA was performed by Adaptive Biotechnologies. Processing in the source paper ran as follows. Adaptive's ImmunoSEQ software was the source of the TCR sequencing data for roughly 19 patients, while a few other patients were processed with MiXCR and VDJtools. To correct CD4 versus CD8 sorting errors, any sequence found in both subsets at a frequency ratio below 5:1 was removed. CDR3 nucleotide sequences shared between donor and recipient were removed because the origin of such sequences could not be assigned. Alloreactive clones required at least 2-fold expansion over unstimulated cells and minimum CFSE-low frequency of 0.002% (template counts) or 0.001% (read counts). Clones detected in sequenced pre-transplant spleen, lymph node, or MLR CFSE-low populations of the donor or recipient were defined as mappable. The cumulative frequency of alloreactive clones was calculated as a percentage of all sequences, weighted by copy number. TCRdb took over this immuneACCESS table, retaining in-frame rearrangements with V and J assigned. Such tables are incomplete; in checked studies, under half of the missing clones stem from an unresolved V gene, and the remainder is unexplained. V, J and clone size were drawn from that table, and D and trimming were deduced from the DNA. In all, the sample holds 55,000 to 75,000 clones, and 84% of those were seen once. 0.35% to 0.4% of the sample rests with the top ten.

The time point label, read with the paper, signifies: cells obtained before transplantation from donor or recipient. CD3+CD4+ and CD3+CD8+ populations were FACS-sorted from unstimulated pre-transplant donor and recipient cells taken from spleen or lymph nodes. The rearranged segments are TRBV29-1 and TRBJ2-5, and TRBD2 matches 10 of the central bases. Source: unstimulated CD4+ T cells sorted from spleen or lymph node cells, taken before transplant. This receptor was identified in a human donor who was the organ donor for an intestinal transplant. This receptor carries the CDR3 CSVGSTSGDFGTQYF. The DNA sequence reads TGCAGCGTTGGATCTACTAGCGGGGACTTCGGAACCCAGTACTTC.